The clone carrying this TCR beta chain was counted once. Deletions cut 3 bases from V and 0 bases from J, with 11 bases between. Germline lookup yields CDR1 DFQATT and CDR2 SNEGSKA (reference sequence). The CDR3 is 15 amino acids. The RNA, roughly 0.45 to 1 ug, was put through reverse transcription using random hexamers. Amplification of TCR beta CDR3 across 54 Vbeta and 13 Jbeta was performed with immunoSEQ multiplex PCR. MiXCR was run by TCRdb on the immunoSEQ multiplex PCR reads, yielding one entry per CDR3 protein. The sample lists 150,000 or so distinct CDR3 sequences; 95% to 97% were seen once. FACS was used to enrich TEMRA cells, whereas the CD8+ and CD4+ T cells were obtained by negative isolation. This entry is derived from a study of CD8 T cells in Susac syndrome.

This chain uses TRBV20-1 with TRBJ2-2, with D unresolved. The sample comprised CD4+ T cells from PBMCs. This receptor was identified in a human donor with Susac syndrome. For the CDR3, the DNA is TGCAGTGCTAGGTTTGGGGTCCCGAACACCGGGGAGCTGTTTTTT. Residues: CSARFGVPNTGELFF.